The clone carrying this T cell receptor (beta chain) was picked up many times. The antigen is not known. TCRdb used MiXCR to reprocess the 5' RACE reads, holding one entry per CDR3 protein. The sample lists about 27,000 distinct CDR3 sequences, roughly 7.3% occurring once. Per germline, CDR1 KGHDR and CDR2 SFDVKD. V trimming: 7 bases; J trimming: 7 bases; junction bases outside the gene matches: 8. The CDR3 consists of 14 residues. This record comes from a study of CD8 T cells in ankylosing spondylitis. Whole-study findings and limits: CD8+ cells made up the disease-linked clones, which were relatively rare in peripheral blood.

The sequenced sample was blood. The chain has TRBV24-1 and TRBJ2-1; 8 bases fit TRBD1. The TCR sequence derives from a male donor with ankylosing spondylitis or in good health (not recorded which). The CDR3: CATSTGTGLNEQFF. CDR3 DNA: TGTGCCACCAGCACCGGGACAGGACTTAATGAGCAGTTCTTC.